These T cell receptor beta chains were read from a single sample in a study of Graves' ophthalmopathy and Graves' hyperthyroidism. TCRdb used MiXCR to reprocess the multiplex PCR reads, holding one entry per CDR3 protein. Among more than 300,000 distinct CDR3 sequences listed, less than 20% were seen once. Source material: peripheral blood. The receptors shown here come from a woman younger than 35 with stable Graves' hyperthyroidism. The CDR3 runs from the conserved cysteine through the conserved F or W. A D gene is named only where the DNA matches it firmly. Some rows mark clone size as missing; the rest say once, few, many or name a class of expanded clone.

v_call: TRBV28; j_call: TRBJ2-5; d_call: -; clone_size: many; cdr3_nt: TGTGCCAGCAGTTTACCAGGGGAGACCCAGTACTTC; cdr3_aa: CASSLPGETQYF
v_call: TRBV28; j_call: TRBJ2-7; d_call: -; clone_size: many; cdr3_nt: TGTGCCAGCACGAAAACCGCCTACGAGCAGTACTTC; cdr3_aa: CASTKTAYEQYF
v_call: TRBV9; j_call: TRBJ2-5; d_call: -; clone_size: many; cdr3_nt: TGTGCCAGCAGCGAACACCAGGGACTCCCTGGAGAGACCCAGTACTTC; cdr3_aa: CASSEHQGLPGETQYF
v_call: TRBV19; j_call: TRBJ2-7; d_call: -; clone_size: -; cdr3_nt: TGTGCCAGTTCCCCTCAGGGGGGAGGATACGAGCAGTACTTC; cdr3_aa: CASSPQGGGYEQYF
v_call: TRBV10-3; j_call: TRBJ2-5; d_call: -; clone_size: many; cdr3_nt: TGTGCCATCACTAAGGGCCCGCAAGAGACCCAGTACTTC; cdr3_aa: CAITKGPQETQYF
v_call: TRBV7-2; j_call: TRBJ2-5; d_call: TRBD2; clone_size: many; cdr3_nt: TGTGCCAGCAGCTTAAGGGCGACTAGCGGGGAAGAGACCCAGTACTTC; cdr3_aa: CASSLRATSGEETQYF
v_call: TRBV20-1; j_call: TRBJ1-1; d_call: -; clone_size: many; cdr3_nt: TGCAGTGCTAGAGATTTGGTTGAAGCTTTCTTT; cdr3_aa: CSARDLVEAFF
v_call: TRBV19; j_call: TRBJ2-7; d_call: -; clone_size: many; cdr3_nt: TGTGCCAGTAGTAGGGGCATGGACAGTTTAACCTACGAGCAGTACTTC; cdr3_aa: CASSRGMDSLTYEQYF
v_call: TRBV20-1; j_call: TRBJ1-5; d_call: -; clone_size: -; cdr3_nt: TGCAGTGCTAGAGTCCTGGGGCTCACTTATCAGCCCCAGCATTTT; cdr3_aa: CSARVLGLTYQPQHF
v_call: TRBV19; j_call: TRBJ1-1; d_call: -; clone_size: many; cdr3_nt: TGTGCCAGTAGTATAGCCGAGGGTCTGGACACTGAAGCTTTCTTT; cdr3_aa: CASSIAEGLDTEAFF